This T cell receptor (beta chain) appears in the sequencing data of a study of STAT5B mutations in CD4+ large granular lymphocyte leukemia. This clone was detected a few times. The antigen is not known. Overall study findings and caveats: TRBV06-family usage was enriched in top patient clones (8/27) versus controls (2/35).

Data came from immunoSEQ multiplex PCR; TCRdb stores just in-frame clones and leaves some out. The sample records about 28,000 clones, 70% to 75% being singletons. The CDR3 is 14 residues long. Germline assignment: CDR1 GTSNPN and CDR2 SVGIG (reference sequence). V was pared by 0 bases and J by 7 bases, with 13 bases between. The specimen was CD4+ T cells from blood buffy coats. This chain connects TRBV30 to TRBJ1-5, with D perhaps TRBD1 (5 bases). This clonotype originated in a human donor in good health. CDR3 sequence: CAWSVQAGRQPQHF. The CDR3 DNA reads TGTGCCTGGAGTGTACAGGCAGGTCGGCAGCCCCAGCATTTT.